One TCR beta chain is described in this entry. The target antigen is unknown. TCRdb's table, derived via immunoSEQ multiplex PCR, lists solely in-frame clones and lacks some. Of around 20,000 clones in the sample, nearly 90% were seen once. Germline V gene lookup returns CDR1 SGDLS and CDR2 YYNGEE. This CDR3 is 14 amino acids long. Trimming cost V 2 bases and J 5 bases, with 13 bases left between them. This entry belongs to a study of PD-1 blockade in classical Hodgkin lymphoma. Time point of the sample: newly diagnosed, previously untreated cHL patient sample. Magnetic negative selection was used to purify CD4+ T cells from thawed PBMCs. Broader study findings: Nothing has yet pinned down what causes the repertoire differences, possibly disease activity or prior therapy.

The sequenced sample consisted of CD4+ T cells from blood. The sequence came from a human donor with classical Hodgkin lymphoma. The chain uses TRBV9 and TRBJ1-2, with TRBD1 as a possible D gene (5 bases). Here the CDR3 DNA reads TGTGCCAGCAGCGTCGACAGTGGGTTTTATGGCTACACCTTC. It is translated as CASSVDSGFYGYTF.